The clone carrying this TCR beta chain was detected a few times. In the authors' methods: Nucleated cell number was recorded as an estimate derived from reference gene primer amplification. Using immunoSEQ multiplex PCR, the repertoire was profiled, and TCRdb retains in-frame clones only, with some absent. The V and J calls and clone size were taken over from that table, and D and trimming were inferred from the DNA. This sample yields around 160,000 clones, of which around 81% are seen a single time; over 10% belongs to the top ten. This record comes from a study of blood T cell repertoires in COVID-19. Whole-study context: From T cells, B-cell-depleted T cells, or PBMCs came the material, which was cDNA or gDNA.

This CDR3 comprises 14 residues. Germline assignment: CDR1 LGHDT and CDR2 YNNKEL (reference sequence). Trimming removed 4 bases from V and 11 bases from J; junction bases left unmatched: 9. This sequence originates from a man in his 60s with active or convalescent COVID-19. The rearrangement joins TRBV3-1 (or the pseudogene TRBV3-2) to TRBJ1-5, with 9 bases identical to TRBD1. The sequencing input was peripheral blood. The CDR3 nucleotides read TGTGCCAGCAGCCCGGGACAGGGCGGAGGGGCCCAGCATTTT. Translating gives CASSPGQGGGAQHF.